A single sample is the source of the 29 T cell receptor beta chains below, sequenced in a study of beta chain features in type 1 diabetes. TCRB transcripts that were expressed got sequenced, as all of the isolated RNA had been reverse transcribed. Sequenced by immunoSEQ multiplex PCR; TCRdb stores in-frame clones only, minus some. The sample yields roughly 170,000 clones, about 12% seen once. Sequencing was performed on central memory CD4+ T cells from blood. Receptors were obtained from a woman between 18 and 30 years old in good health.

This rearrangement joins TRBV6-5 to TRBJ2-5; D unclear. V was trimmed by 6 bases and J by 4 bases, leaving 9 bases between them. Germline V gene data show CDR1 as MNHEY and CDR2 as SVGAGI. CDR3 length: 12 residues. This chain's CDR3 is CASSHAGETQYF. CDR3 coding DNA: TGTGCCAGCAGCCACGCCGGAGAGACCCAGTACTTC.

V gene TRBV19 combines with J gene TRBJ2-1; D unresolved. There are 12 residues in the CDR3. CDR1 and CDR2 from the germline V gene are LNHDA and SQIVND (reference sequence). V was shortened by 5 bases and J by 7 bases, with 9 bases between the two germline ends. Here the CDR3 DNA reads TGTGCCAGTAGTTGGTCACTAAATGAGCAGTTCTTC. This gives the protein CASSWSLNEQFF.

The rearrangement uses TRBV5-1 and TRBJ1-5; D unclear. The V gene lost 1 base and the J gene lost 7 bases, with 9 bases spanning the gap. The CDR3 consists of 13 residues. The germline V gene has CDR1 SGHRS and CDR2 YFSETQ. The CDR3 reads CASSLSWEQPQHF. In DNA, the CDR3 is TGCGCCAGCAGCTTGAGTTGGGAGCAGCCCCAGCATTTT.

The gene calls are TRBV9 and TRBJ2-6; no clear D. The length of the CDR3 is 15 residues. The germline V gene encodes CDR1 SGDLS and CDR2 YYNGEE. V was clipped by 1 base and J by 0 bases, with 5 bases between them. This CDR3 is CASSVRSSGANVLTF. The CDR3 DNA sequence: TGTGCCAGCAGCGTACGCAGCTCTGGGGCCAACGTCCTGACTTTC.

J is TRBJ2-5 and V is TRBV4-2; no clear D. V lost 0 bases, J lost 5 bases, and 13 bases lay in between. Germline V gene sequence: CDR1 LGHNA, CDR2 YNFKEQ. There are 15 residues in the CDR3. The DNA for the CDR3 is TGTGCCAGCAGCCAAGATGGGCCGAAATCCGAGACCCAGTACTTC. Protein product: CASSQDGPKSETQYF.

The chain joins TRBV28 to TRBJ1-2; D remains ambiguous. This CDR3 contains 12 residues. Germline V gene data show CDR1 as MDHEN and CDR2 as SYDVKM. V dropped 3 bases and J dropped 8 bases, with 10 bases sitting between them. The CDR3 spells CASSLRSRGYTF. The CDR3, as DNA: TGTGCCAGCAGTTTGAGGTCCCGCGGCTACACCTTC.

Only a few counts were recorded for this clone. The rearrangement links TRBV9 to TRBJ1-1; the D gene is possibly TRBD1 (5 bases). V dropped 0 bases and J dropped 1 base, with 10 bases sitting between them. The CDR3 has 15 residues. Germline lookup yields CDR1 SGDLS and CDR2 YYNGEE. The CDR3 region is CASSVDLGGNTEAFF. CDR3 coding DNA: TGTGCCAGCAGCGTAGACCTCGGGGGGAACACTGAAGCTTTCTTT.

V usage is TRBV7-2 and J usage is TRBJ1-1; D unclear. CDR3 length: 12 amino acids. Germline CDR1 SGHTA, CDR2 FQGNSA. V was trimmed by 5 bases and J by 1 base, leaving 5 bases between them. CDR3 amino acids: CASSPQNTEAFF. The CDR3, as DNA: TGTGCCAGCAGCCCACAGAACACTGAAGCTTTCTTT. The full variable domain, in which reference TRBV7-2 and TRBJ1-1 provide the parts outside the CDR3, is GAGVSQSPSNKVTEKGKDVELRCDPISGHTALYWYRQSLGQGLEFLIYFQGNSAPDKSGLPSDRFSAERTGGSVSTLTIQRTQQEDSAVYLCASSPQNTEAFFGQGTRLTVV.

The rearrangement links TRBV6-1 to TRBJ1-5, with 8 bases matching TRBD1. J gave up 3 bases and V 4 bases, and 5 bases lay outside the gene matches. This CDR3 is 15 amino acids long. The germline gives CDR1 MNHNS, CDR2 SASEGT. The CDR3 loop reads CASSAGTGYNQPQHF. Here the CDR3 DNA reads TGTGCCAGCAGTGCCGGGACAGGATACAATCAGCCCCAGCATTTT.

This clone was counted only a few times. This rearrangement joins TRBV5-1 to TRBJ1-4; no firm D call. Looked up from germline, CDR1 is SGHRS and CDR2 is YFSETQ. V lost 0 bases, J lost 8 bases, and 5 bases lay in between. This CDR3 comprises 12 residues. CDR3 sequence (DNA): TGCGCCAGCAGCTTGGCCGGGGAAAAACTGTTTTTT. It specifies CASSLAGEKLFF.

Here the CDR3 reads CASSLSPFGRRGSSYEQYF. CDR3 nucleotides: TGTGCCAGCAGTTTATCCCCCTTTGGGAGGCGCGGGAGCTCCTACGAGCAGTACTTC. The chain combines TRBV28 with TRBJ2-7; 7 positions agree with TRBD2. Germline V gives CDR1 MDHEN, CDR2 SYDVKM. Germline trimming cut 1 base from V and 0 bases from J; bases unmatched to any gene: 15. The CDR3 consists of 19 residues.

The sample holds a few counts of this clone. The chain carries TRBV4-2 and TRBJ1-1; unclear D gene. This CDR3 region has 15 residues. Trimming pared 4 bases from V and 0 bases from J, leaving 12 bases between. Germline CDR1 LGHNA, CDR2 YNFKEQ. The CDR3 protein is CASSRLQLMNTEAFF. CDR3 in DNA: TGTGCCAGCAGCCGTCTACAGCTCATGAACACTGAAGCTTTCTTT.

This clone was detected only once. The chain is built from TRBV25-1 and TRBJ1-2; maybe TRBD1 (5 bases). The CDR3 consists of 17 residues. Germline-derived CDR1 and CDR2 are MGHDK and SYGVNS. Trimming shortened V by 4 bases and J by 3 bases, and 21 bases separated the two germline ends. CDR3 DNA: TGTGCCAGCAGTGGGTGGCCTTCTAAGGAAGGGGACTATGGCTACACCTTC. It specifies CASSGWPSKEGDYGYTF.

This clone came up a few times. The chain joins TRBV19 to TRBJ2-2; the match to TRBD1 covers 9 bases. Germline V CDR1 and CDR2: LNHDA, SQIVND (reference sequence). J lost 4 bases, V lost 6 bases, and 6 bases had no gene match. This CDR3 spans 15 amino acids. DNA of the CDR3: TGTGCCAGTAGCCTGGGACAGGGAGCCACCGGGGAGCTGTTTTTT. The encoded protein is CASSLGQGATGELFF.

This clone was found a few times. The rearrangement uses TRBV4-1 and TRBJ2-1; 11 bases align to TRBD2. The length of the CDR3 is 18 residues. V gave up 3 bases and J gave up 7 bases; unmatched junction bases: 14. Germline V gives CDR1 MGHRA, CDR2 YSYEKL. CDR3 in amino acids: CASSQKALSGRAVNEQFF. As DNA, the CDR3 is TGCGCCAGCAGCCAGAAGGCCCTTAGCGGGAGGGCCGTAAATGAGCAGTTCTTC.

The chain is built from TRBV4-2 and TRBJ2-5, with a weak D call TRBD2 (5 bases). V was clipped by 1 base and J by 4 bases, with 13 bases between them. From germline, CDR1 is LGHNA and CDR2 YNFKEQ. The CDR3 length is 15 residues. This CDR3 is CASSQATRGPETQYF. In nucleotides, the CDR3 is TGTGCCAGCAGCCAAGCAACCCGAGGGCCAGAGACCCAGTACTTC.

The table lists this clone with a few counts. The J gene is TRBJ2-3, the V gene TRBV4-2; 9 bases align to TRBD2. The V and J ends lost 5 bases and 3 bases, in that order; junction bases with no gene match: 3. The germline V gene encodes CDR1 LGHNA and CDR2 YNFKEQ. The CDR3 runs 14 residues. CDR3 nucleotides: TGTGCCAGCAGCGCTAGCGGGACGACAGATACGCAGTATTTT. It is translated as CASSASGTTDTQYF.

This clone was seen only a few times. This chain uses TRBV7-2 with TRBJ1-1; TRBD1 might be the D (6 bases). Per germline, CDR1 SGHTA and CDR2 FQGNSA. The CDR3 consists of 12 residues. Trimming cost V 4 bases and J 9 bases, with 12 bases left between them. In DNA, the CDR3 is TGTGCCAGCAGCTCTACAGGGATTCAAGCTTTCTTT. Translating gives CASSSTGIQAFF. The complete variable domain, with remaining parts taken from reference TRBV7-2 and TRBJ1-1, reads GAGVSQSPSNKVTEKGKDVELRCDPISGHTALYWYRQSLGQGLEFLIYFQGNSAPDKSGLPSDRFSAERTGGSVSTLTIQRTQQEDSAVYLCASSSTGIQAFFGQGTRLTVV.

The genes are TRBV6-5 and TRBJ2-1; a weak D match, TRBD1 (6 bases). The germline V and J ends were trimmed by 6 bases and 10 bases, with 16 bases remaining between them. Germline V gene sequence: CDR1 MNHEY, CDR2 SVGAGI. CDR3 length equals 13 residues. CDR3 nucleotides: TGTGCCAGCAGATACGGACAGTCCTACGAGCAGTTCTTC. This sequence encodes CASRYGQSYEQFF.

The chain recombines TRBV5-1 with TRBJ2-2; TRBD1 matches 9 bases. The CDR3 spans 16 residues. Germline CDR1 is SGHRS and CDR2 is YFSETQ. V shed 2 bases, J shed 4 bases, and the junction held 6 bases outside the gene matches. This CDR3 reads CASSLLRTGATGELFF. In DNA, the CDR3 is TGCGCCAGCAGCTTATTGAGGACAGGGGCCACCGGGGAGCTGTTTTTT. Variable domain in full (rest from reference TRBV5-1 and TRBJ2-2): KAGVTQTPRYLIKTRGQQVTLSCSPISGHRSVSWYQQTPGQGLQFLFEYFSETQRNKGNFPGRFSGRQFSNSRSEMNVSTLELGDSALYLCASSLLRTGATGELFFGEGSRLTVL.

This CDR3 reads CASSSGQGTYGYTF. As DNA, the CDR3 is TGCGCCAGCAGCTCGGGACAGGGGACCTATGGCTACACCTTC. V usage is TRBV5-1 and J usage is TRBJ1-2, with 10 positions matching TRBD1. This CDR3 contains 14 residues. The trim removed 3 bases at V and 4 bases at J, leaving 3 bases unmatched. CDR1 and CDR2 from the germline V gene are SGHRS and YFSETQ.

This clone was counted between two and nine times. This CDR3 is CASSMDRGNEQFF. The CDR3 DNA reads as TGTGCCAGCAGCATGGACAGGGGCAATGAGCAGTTCTTC. This rearrangement joins TRBV5-4 to TRBJ2-1; 9 bases are a match to TRBD1. The CDR3 has 13 residues. The J segment lost 6 bases and the V segment lost 4 bases, leaving 2 bases of the junction unmatched. Germline CDR1 and CDR2: SGHNT and YYREEE (reference sequence).

This clone was recorded a few times. The rearrangement links TRBV28 to TRBJ2-7, with TRBD1 matching over 8 bases. Germline V gives CDR1 MDHEN, CDR2 SYDVKM. The junction had 6 bases not matched to a gene; V was cut back by 2 bases and J by 3 bases. The CDR3 consists of 15 residues. The CDR3 DNA is TGTGCCAGCAGTTTAACGTACGGACAGGGCTACGAGCAGTACTTC. As protein: CASSLTYGQGYEQYF. The variable domain in full, with the rest retrieved from reference TRBV28 and TRBJ2-7, is DVKVTQSSRYLVKRTGEKVFLECVQDMDHENMFWYRQDPGLGLRLIYFSYDVKMKEKGDIPEGYSVSREKKERFSLILESASTNQTSMYLCASSLTYGQGYEQYFGPGTRLTVT.

This clone showed up just a few times. The J gene is TRBJ1-4, the V gene TRBV21-1; TRBD1 is the table's D call, not checked against the DNA. TRBV21-1 constitutes a pseudogene. The CDR3 is 16 amino acids. The chain's CDR3 is CASSKADSQQGGKLFF. In DNA, the CDR3 is TGTGCCAGCAGCAAAGCGGACAGCCAACAAGGGGGAAAACTGTTTTTT.

This clone was seen a handful of times. The chain combines TRBV7-7 with TRBJ2-5; TRBD2 aligns across 8 bases. This CDR3 contains 16 residues. CDR1 is SSHAT and CDR2 is FNYEAQ in the germline V gene (reference sequence). Trimming removed 5 bases from V and 4 bases from J; junction bases left unmatched: 12. The chain's CDR3 is CASSPGLRGAGETQYF. CDR3 nucleotide sequence: TGTGCCAGCAGCCCCGGCCTGCGGGGGGCAGGAGAGACCCAGTACTTC.

The V gene is TRBV29-1, the J gene TRBJ1-2; TRBD1 matches at 7 bases. The ends lost 0 bases at V and 4 bases at J; junction bases unmatched: 5. The CDR3 length is 14 residues. Germline values: CDR1 SQVTM, CDR2 ANQGSEA. CDR3 loop: CSVEEPTGSYGYTF. The CDR3 DNA is TGCAGCGTTGAAGAGCCGACAGGGAGCTATGGCTACACCTTC.

This clone was detected only a few times. The CDR3 DNA follows: TGTGCCTGGAGTGCGGTGAATGAGCAGTTCTTC. Translating gives CAWSAVNEQFF. This chain joins TRBV30 and TRBJ2-1, with D hard to call. The CDR3 has 11 residues. The V gene's germline CDR1 is GTSNPN and CDR2 SVGIG (reference sequence). Trimming took 1 base from V and 7 from J, leaving 5 bases between them.

There are a few counts of this clone. This sequence joins TRBV30 and TRBJ2-2; D possibly corresponds to TRBD1 (6 bases). This CDR3 region has 15 residues. Germline CDR1 reads GTSNPN; CDR2 reads SVGIG (reference sequence). Trimming left V 0 bases short and J 8 bases short, with 16 bases between. CDR3 nucleotides: TGTGCCTGGAGTGTCATTCAGGGGTATGCGGGGGAGCTGTTTTTT. Translation: CAWSVIQGYAGELFF.

The CDR3 loop reads CASSPWSWGGEQYF. In DNA form, the CDR3 reads TGCGCCAGCAGCCCGTGGTCGTGGGGCGGCGAGCAGTACTTC. The gene calls are TRBV5-1 and TRBJ2-7, with D possibly being TRBD1 (5 bases). Germline V CDR1 and CDR2: SGHRS, YFSETQ. Deletions cut 4 bases from V and 6 bases from J, with 17 bases between. CDR3 length: 14 residues.